This TCR beta chain was documented in a study of shared clonotypes between healthy human individuals. Study results and caveats: The low donor count limited represented genetic and exposure-history diversity.

The CDR3 length is 14 residues. The V segment lost 3 bases and the J segment 0 bases; nucleotides outside the gene matches: 1. The V gene's germline CDR1 is SGHRS and CDR2 YFSETQ. Comment on this clone: Its antigen is not identified.

Every immunoSEQ plate was one replicate of a subset's evenly spread DNA. The authors sequenced unsorted PBMC DNA on ten immunoSEQ deep assay plates. In the source study's methods: ImmunoSEQ only sent back junction sequences with no quality scores, so filtering was done differently. Some clones are missing from TCRdb's copy, which holds only in-frame ones; the method was immunoSEQ multiplex PCR. The V and J calls and clone size were taken over from that table, and D and trimming were inferred from the DNA. In the table there are about 520,000 clones, roughly 80% of which are singletons. The chain has TRBV5-1 and TRBJ1-2, with 8 bases that match TRBD1. The TCR sequence derives from a woman aged 40 to 50 in good health. Some clones in this sample may be carry-over from other donors' samples. Sequencing was carried out using PBMCs. The CDR3: CASSWDRTNYGYTF. The DNA of the CDR3 is TGCGCCAGCAGCTGGGACAGGACTAACTATGGCTACACCTTC.